This T cell receptor (beta chain) stems from a study of blood T cells in healthy people across ages. Study-wide results and limits: Using unsorted PBMCs precluded a conclusive naive versus antigen-experienced comparison. TCR beta diversity per million T cells fell roughly linearly with age. Not knowing donor CMV status may have confounded expanded clonotype changes.

The authors ran a second PCR of about 7 to 12 cycles using a sample-barcoded 5' primer and a J-beta primer mix. Per sample, CDR3-containing paired-end reads numbered at least 2.5 million. TCRdb ran MiXCR on the 5' RACE reads and lists one entry per CDR3 protein. The sample consists of around 990,000 distinct CDR3 sequences, 35% to 40% of them appearing once. Concerning this clonotype: Its antigen is unidentified.

V was pared by 6 bases and J by 4 bases, with 12 bases between. The CDR3 runs 13 residues. Looked up from germline, CDR1 is SGHTA and CDR2 is FQGNSA. Material for sequencing was blood. The genes are TRBV7-2 and TRBJ1-2; D is unresolved. The receptor comes from a young man in good health. In nucleotides, the CDR3 is TGTGCCAGCAGTATAGAACATATCTATGGCTACACCTTC. It codes for CASSIEHIYGYTF.